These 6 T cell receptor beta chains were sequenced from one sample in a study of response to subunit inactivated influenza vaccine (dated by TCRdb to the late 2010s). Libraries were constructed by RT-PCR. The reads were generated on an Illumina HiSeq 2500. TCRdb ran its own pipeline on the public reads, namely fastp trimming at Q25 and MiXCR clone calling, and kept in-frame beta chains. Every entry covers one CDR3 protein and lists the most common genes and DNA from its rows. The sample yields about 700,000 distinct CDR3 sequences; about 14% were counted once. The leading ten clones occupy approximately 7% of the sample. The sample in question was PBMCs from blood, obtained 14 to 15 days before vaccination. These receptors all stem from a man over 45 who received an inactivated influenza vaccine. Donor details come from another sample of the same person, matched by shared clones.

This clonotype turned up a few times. The CDR3 is CSATRGYTTGTDTQYF. CDR3 DNA sequence: TGCAGCGCGACCCGGGGCTATACGACTGGCACAGATACGCAGTATTTT. The chain recombines TRBV20-1 with TRBJ2-3; D could derive from TRBD1 or TRBD2 (5 bases each). This CDR3 is 16 amino acids long. Germline loops: CDR1 DFQATT, CDR2 SNEGSKA (reference sequence).

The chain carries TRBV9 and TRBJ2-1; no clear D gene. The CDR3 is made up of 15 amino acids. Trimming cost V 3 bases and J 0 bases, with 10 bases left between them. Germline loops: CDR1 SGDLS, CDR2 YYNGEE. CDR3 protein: CASSALMSSYNEQFF. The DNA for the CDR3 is TGTGCCAGCAGCGCCCTCATGAGCTCCTACAATGAGCAGTTCTTC.

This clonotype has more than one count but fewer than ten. This CDR3 reads CSARTSGRAVNEQFF. The DNA of the CDR3 is TGCAGTGCTAGAACAAGCGGGAGGGCCGTCAATGAGCAGTTCTTC. J is TRBJ2-1 and V is TRBV20-1; 10 nucleotides match TRBD2. After removal of 2 bases from V and 6 bases from J, the junction contained 7 bases not matched to a gene. CDR1 is DFQATT, CDR2 SNEGSKA, per germline (reference sequence). The CDR3 spans 15 residues.

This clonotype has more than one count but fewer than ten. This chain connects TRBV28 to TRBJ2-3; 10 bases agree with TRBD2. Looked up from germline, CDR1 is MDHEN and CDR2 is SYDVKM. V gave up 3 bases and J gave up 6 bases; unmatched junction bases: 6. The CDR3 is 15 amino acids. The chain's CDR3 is CASSFGAGGPDTQYF. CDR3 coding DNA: TGTGCCAGCAGTTTTGGAGCGGGAGGGCCGGATACGCAGTATTTT.

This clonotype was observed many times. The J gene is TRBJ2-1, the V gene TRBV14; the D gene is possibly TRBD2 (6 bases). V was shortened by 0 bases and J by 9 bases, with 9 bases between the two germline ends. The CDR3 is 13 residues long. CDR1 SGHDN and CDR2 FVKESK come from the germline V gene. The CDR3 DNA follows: TGTGCCAGCAGCCAAGATTTGGGGGGTGAGCAGTTCTTC. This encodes CASSQDLGGEQFF.

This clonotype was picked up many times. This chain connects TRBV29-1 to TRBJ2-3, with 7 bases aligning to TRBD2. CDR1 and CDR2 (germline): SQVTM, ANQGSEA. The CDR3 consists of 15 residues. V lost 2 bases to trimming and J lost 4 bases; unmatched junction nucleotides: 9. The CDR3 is CSVEPPAGDPDTQYF. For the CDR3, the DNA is TGCAGCGTTGAACCCCCGGCGGGAGACCCAGATACGCAGTATTTT.